The sequence of this T cell receptor (beta chain) was determined in a study of Graves' ophthalmopathy and Graves' hyperthyroidism. Researchers took RNA transcripts and amplified TCR beta CDR3 regions from them. HTBI-primed first-round RT-PCR preceded second-round multiplex PCR. TCRdb processed the multiplex PCR reads anew with MiXCR; each CDR3 protein has one entry. The profile shows more than 150,000 distinct CDR3 sequences, more than 30% of them singletons. The germline V gene encodes CDR1 MNHEY and CDR2 SVGEGT. The CDR3 is 16 residues long. Trimming removed 7 bases at V and 0 bases at J, with 13 bases between.

The sequence was obtained from a woman aged 40 to 50 with Graves' ophthalmopathy. The chain recombines TRBV6-2 or TRBV6-3 with TRBJ1-6; D remains unclear. The specimen sequenced was peripheral blood. In DNA, the CDR3 is TGTGCCAGCACCTTAGACCGAAGCTCCTATAATTCACCCCTCCACTTT. Translated, it gives CASTLDRSSYNSPLHF.